The 20 T cell receptor beta chains in this list originate from one sample, sequenced in a study of Ad26.COV2.S vaccination and SARS-CoV-2 variants. Using immunoSEQ multiplex PCR, the repertoire was profiled, and TCRdb retains in-frame clones only, with some absent. The sample includes about 420,000 clones, approximately 88% of them seen just once. Treatment indicated: about 20 received Ad26.COV2.S at low or high dose, single or two shots; roughly five received placebo; per-sample allocation not given. The investigators took samples on day 63 after the first vaccine or placebo injection. This specimen was peripheral blood, taken in a trial of Ad26.COV2.S vaccine versus placebo. The receptors shown here come from a person aged 18-65 years who received the Ad26.COV2.S COVID-19 vaccine or a placebo.

The chain is built from TRBV5-1 and TRBJ2-6; D is tentatively TRBD1 or TRBD2 (7 bases each). Germline CDR1 reads SGHRS; CDR2 reads YFSETQ. The CDR3 is 15 residues long. Trimming removed 0 bases from V and 16 bases from J, with 20 bases in between. CDR3 in amino acids: CASSLEVRGGTELTF. The CDR3 coding sequence is TGCGCCAGCAGCTTGGAAGTCAGGGGGGGCACGGAACTGACTTTC.

This chain connects TRBV7-8 to TRBJ2-7; 7 positions agree with TRBD1. This CDR3 spans 14 amino acids. Germline V lookup: CDR1 SGHVS, CDR2 FQNEAQ. J gave up 3 bases and V 5 bases, and 7 bases lay outside the gene matches. The CDR3 nucleotides are TGTGCCAGCAGCACCCGGACAGGAAACTACGAGCAGTACTTC. Amino acid sequence: CASSTRTGNYEQYF.

In DNA, the CDR3 is TGTGCCAGCAGTTTAATCGGAAGCAATCAGCCCCAGCATTTT. This encodes CASSLIGSNQPQHF. The chain is built from TRBV28 and TRBJ1-5; D is unresolved. CDR3 length: 14 residues. V was cut by 2 bases and J by 1 base, with 6 bases left in between. Germline values: CDR1 MDHEN, CDR2 SYDVKM.

The J gene is TRBJ1-6, the V gene TRBV30, with D uncertain. The CDR3 is 14 residues long. V was clipped by 4 bases and J by 3 bases, with 10 bases between them. Germline CDR1 is GTSNPN and CDR2 is SVGIG (reference sequence). DNA of the CDR3: TGTGCCTGGAAGTTGGGCAACTATAATTCACCCCTCCACTTT. Encoded protein: CAWKLGNYNSPLHF.

The J gene is TRBJ1-5, the V gene TRBV19, with D perhaps matching TRBD1 (6 bases). The CDR3 covers 15 residues. V was pared by 3 bases and J by 5 bases, with 14 bases between. The germline V gene has CDR1 LNHDA and CDR2 SQIVND (reference sequence). The CDR3 DNA sequence: TGTGCCAGTAGTATTCGGCAGGGGATCGATCAGCCCCAGCATTTT. Protein product: CASSIRQGIDQPQHF.

This chain uses TRBV19 with TRBJ2-4; D possibly corresponds to TRBD2 (6 bases). This CDR3 has 15 residues. The V end was cut by 7 bases, the J end by 0 bases, with 13 bases between. In germline, CDR1 is LNHDA, CDR2 SQIVND (reference sequence). DNA of the CDR3: TGTGCCAGTACTGAGGGGACTCGAGCCAAAAACATTCAGTACTTC. Protein product: CASTEGTRAKNIQYF.

The chain has TRBV12-3 or TRBV12-4 and TRBJ2-5; the match to TRBD1 covers 7 bases. V lost 5 bases to trimming and J lost 5 bases; unmatched junction nucleotides: 2. CDR3 length: 12 amino acids. The CDR3 DNA reads TGTGCCAGCAGTACAGGGGACGAGACCCAGTACTTC. This gives the protein CASSTGDETQYF.

V and J are TRBV19 and TRBJ2-3; D is possibly TRBD2 (6 bases). V lost 1 base to trimming and J lost 2 bases, with 10 bases between them. Germline V gene data show CDR1 as LNHDA and CDR2 as SQIVND (reference sequence). The CDR3 length is 15 residues. CDR3 sequence: CASSIVRGLTDTQYF. The CDR3 DNA follows: TGTGCCAGTAGTATAGTCCGGGGACTCACAGATACGCAGTATTTT.

The chain joins TRBV24-1 to TRBJ2-7, with 9 positions matching TRBD2. The germline gives CDR1 KGHDR, CDR2 SFDVKD. The CDR3 contains 15 residues. Trimming at V came to 2 bases and at J to 2 bases, leaving 3 bases not matched to a gene. CDR3 sequence: CATSDWKRGAYEQYF. CDR3 DNA: TGTGCCACCAGTGATTGGAAGCGGGGGGCCTACGAGCAGTACTTC.

This rearrangement joins TRBV7-2 to TRBJ1-3; TRBD1 matches 7 bases. This CDR3 region has 15 residues. Trimming took 2 bases from V and 2 from J; bases not matched to a gene: 3. The V gene's germline CDR1 is SGHTA and CDR2 FQGNSA. CDR3 nucleotides: TGTGCCAGCAGCTTAATGACAGGGCCTGGAAACACCATATATTTT. The encoded protein is CASSLMTGPGNTIYF.

V and J are TRBV2 and TRBJ2-7; 7 bases match TRBD1. The germline V gene encodes CDR1 SNHLY and CDR2 FYNNEI. The CDR3 extends over 14 amino acids. With 6 bases clipped from V and 0 bases from J, the junction kept 5 bases outside the gene matches. CDR3: CASRRQGSSYEQYF. The CDR3, as DNA: TGTGCCAGCAGAAGACAGGGTAGCTCCTACGAGCAGTACTTC.

V and J are TRBV4-1 and TRBJ1-2; perhaps TRBD1 as D (6 bases). In germline, CDR1 is MGHRA, CDR2 YSYEKL. There are 17 residues in the CDR3. Trimming pared 2 bases from V and 2 bases from J, leaving 18 bases between. The CDR3 is CASSQQGTALKNYGYTF. CDR3 in DNA: TGCGCCAGCAGCCAACAGGGGACGGCGCTAAAGAACTATGGCTACACCTTC.

The chain couples TRBV7-6 to TRBJ2-2; 11 nucleotides line up with TRBD1. This CDR3 has 16 amino acids. Germline V lookup: CDR1 SGHVS, CDR2 FNYEAQ. V lost 5 bases and J lost 5; bases outside the gene matches: 7. CDR3 region: CASSPRDRGTTGELFF. CDR3 coding DNA: TGTGCCAGCAGCCCCAGGGACAGGGGGACGACCGGGGAGCTGTTTTTT.

This clone was picked up one time. The chain uses TRBV28 and TRBJ2-5; 7 bases map to TRBD1. The germline gives CDR1 MDHEN, CDR2 SYDVKM. V gave up 6 bases and J gave up 4 bases; unmatched junction bases: 11. The CDR3 extends over 15 amino acids. The CDR3, as DNA: TGTGCCAGCAGACCGCCGGGACAGACGGGAGAGACCCAGTACTTC. It codes for CASRPPGQTGETQYF.

The genes are TRBV7-2 and TRBJ1-5, with no clear D. Trimming removed 0 bases from V and 3 bases from J, with 6 bases in between. Germline assignment: CDR1 SGHTA and CDR2 FQGNSA. CDR3 length: 14 amino acids. For the CDR3, the DNA is TGTGCCAGCAGCTTAGCGGCTAACAATCAGCCCCAGCATTTT. This gives the protein CASSLAANNQPQHF.

This clone is a singleton in its sample. This sequence joins TRBV2 and TRBJ2-7, with 11 bases aligning to TRBD1. Germline V lookup: CDR1 SNHLY, CDR2 FYNNEI. V lost 5 bases to trimming and J lost 3 bases; unmatched junction nucleotides: 3. This CDR3 region has 14 residues. The CDR3 nucleotides are TGTGCCAGCAGTCAAGGGACAGGGGGCTACGAGCAGTACTTC. It yields the protein CASSQGTGGYEQYF. Full variable domain (missing parts from reference TRBV2 and TRBJ2-7): EPEVTQTPSHQVTQMGQEVILRCVPISNHLYFYWYRQILGQKVEFLVSFYNNEISEKSEIFDDQFSVERPDGSNFTLKIRSTKLEDSAMYFCASSQGTGGYEQYFGPGTRLTVT.

CDR3 amino acids: CASRSQRGPGTGELFF. The CDR3 nucleotides read TGTGCCAGCAGGTCCCAGCGGGGGCCGGGCACCGGGGAGCTGTTTTTT. The chain links TRBV28 to TRBJ2-2; 8 bases are a match to TRBD2. Germline assignment: CDR1 MDHEN and CDR2 SYDVKM. Trimming at V came to 6 bases and at J to 4 bases, leaving 10 bases not matched to a gene. This CDR3 comprises 16 residues.

This clone is a singleton in its sample. The chain links TRBV14 to TRBJ1-2; no clear D. The germline V gene encodes CDR1 SGHDN and CDR2 FVKESK. This CDR3 region has 12 residues. Trimming left V 1 base short and J 8 bases short, with 8 bases between. The CDR3 loop is CASSQGWLGYTF. The CDR3, as DNA: TGTGCCAGCAGCCAAGGATGGCTGGGCTACACCTTC.

This chain joins TRBV29-1 and TRBJ2-3; D gene unclear. This CDR3 comprises 14 residues. Germline loops: CDR1 SQVTM, CDR2 ANQGSEA. V was clipped by 5 bases and J by 5 bases, with 17 bases between them. The CDR3 coding sequence is TGCAGCGTTAATCCCGGTGGGTCAGTAGATACGCAGTATTTT. Translating it yields CSVNPGGSVDTQYF.

The chain uses TRBV28 and TRBJ1-4; TRBD1 aligns across 7 bases. With V trimmed by 5 bases and J by 5 bases, 11 bases remained unmatched. Germline CDR1 and CDR2: MDHEN and SYDVKM. The CDR3 contains 16 residues. The CDR3 loop reads CASSPRTGGGNEKLFF. The DNA of the CDR3 is TGTGCCAGCAGTCCACGGACAGGCGGGGGAAATGAAAAACTGTTTTTT.